These 27 T cell receptor beta chains originate from one sample sequenced in a study of early T cells in non-severe SARS-CoV-2 infection. TCRdb reprocessed the 5' RACE reads with MiXCR, giving one entry per CDR3 protein. The sample has 54,000 or so distinct CDR3 sequences; roughly 12% are singletons. The sequencing input was whole blood. These receptors were obtained from an adult who was a healthcare worker with PCR-confirmed SARS-CoV-2 infection or an uninfected control (not recorded which).

The gene calls are TRBV4-1 and TRBJ1-6; D not resolved. This CDR3 has 17 residues. V gave up 1 base and J gave up 3 bases, with 13 bases separating them. The germline gives CDR1 MGHRA, CDR2 YSYEKL. The CDR3: CASSQGGSPGYNSPLHF. The CDR3 DNA follows: TGCGCCAGCAGCCAAGGCGGGAGCCCCGGCTATAATTCACCCCTCCACTTT.

This clonotype was observed a few times. CDR3 sequence reads: CAGTDRGTAYEQYF. In DNA, the CDR3 is TGTGCCGGCACAGACAGGGGAACCGCCTACGAGCAGTACTTC. The rearrangement uses TRBV2 and TRBJ2-7, with TRBD1 matching over 8 bases. Germline assignment: CDR1 SNHLY and CDR2 FYNNEI. Losses at the gene ends were 11 bases for V and 2 bases for J; bases not matched to a gene: 11. There are 14 residues in the CDR3.

In its sample, this clonotype was seen many times. This rearrangement joins TRBV7-8 to TRBJ1-4; 10 bases are a match to TRBD1. Germline V lookup: CDR1 SGHVS, CDR2 FQNEAQ. V shed 5 bases and J 0 bases; nucleotides not matched to a gene: 3. The CDR3 spans 16 residues. The CDR3 region is CASSHGQGATNEKLFF. CDR3 DNA: TGTGCCAGCAGCCATGGACAGGGGGCAACTAATGAAAAACTGTTTTTT. Together with reference TRBV7-8 and TRBJ1-4, the CDR3 gives the full variable domain: GAGVSQSPRYKVAKRGQDVALRCDPISGHVSLFWYQQALGQGPEFLTYFQNEAQLDKSGLPSDRFFAERPEGSVSTLKIQRTQQEDSAVYLCASSHGQGATNEKLFFGSGTQLSVL.

The chain has TRBV7-2 and TRBJ2-7; unclear D gene. Germline CDR1 and CDR2: SGHTA and FQGNSA. This CDR3 spans 16 amino acids. Trimming took 0 bases from V and 0 from J, leaving 12 bases between them. CDR3 loop: CASSLASSLNSYEQYF. The CDR3 nucleotides are TGTGCCAGCAGCTTAGCGTCGAGCCTTAACTCCTACGAGCAGTACTTC.

This clonotype has a handful of counts. The chain combines TRBV20-1 with TRBJ2-3; a weak D match, TRBD1 (5 bases). V was trimmed by 5 bases and J by 2 bases, leaving 11 bases between them. Germline loops: CDR1 DFQATT, CDR2 SNEGSKA (reference sequence). The length of the CDR3 is 13 residues. The CDR3 nucleotides read TGCAGTGCTTCCACGACAGACACAGATACGCAGTATTTT. Its protein product is CSASTTDTDTQYF.

This clonotype was seen only a few times. The rearrangement links TRBV29-1 to TRBJ2-7; D is undetermined. Germline loops: CDR1 SQVTM, CDR2 ANQGSEA. With 7 bases removed from V and 6 bases from J, the gap between germline ends came to 16 bases. This CDR3 comprises 12 residues. The CDR3 nucleotides read TGCAGCGGGTTGATGGTATTCGGCGAGCAGTACTTC. As protein: CSGLMVFGEQYF.

The sample holds a few counts of this clonotype. The chain has TRBV3-1 and TRBJ2-7; the D is unclear. Trimming stripped 1 base from V and 1 base from J, with 8 bases between. The length of the CDR3 is 14 residues. The germline gives CDR1 LGHDT, CDR2 YNNKEL (reference sequence). Here the CDR3 reads CASSQVGGSYEQYF. DNA of the CDR3: TGTGCCAGCAGCCAAGTCGGCGGTTCCTACGAGCAGTACTTC.

A few counts support this clonotype. The genes are TRBV10-3 and TRBJ1-3, with D possibly TRBD1 on 5 matching bases. Germline values: CDR1 ENHRY, CDR2 SYGVKD. V dropped 10 bases and J dropped 1 base, with 14 bases sitting between them. The CDR3 is 14 amino acids. The CDR3 sequence: CATVDRGSGNTIYF. The CDR3 DNA sequence: TGTGCCACGGTAGACCGGGGGTCTGGAAACACCATATATTTT.

V is TRBV10-3 and J is TRBJ2-3; TRBD1 aligns across 9 bases. Trimming cost V 6 bases and J 6 bases; bases outside gene matches: 7. Germline CDR1 is ENHRY and CDR2 is SYGVKD. This CDR3 has 14 amino acids. DNA of the CDR3: TGTGCCATCAGCCCGGGACAGGGTGGTGATACGCAGTATTTT. Translated, it gives CAISPGQGGDTQYF.

This chain uses TRBV6-1 with TRBJ1-1; TRBD1 aligns across 9 bases. The CDR3 has 16 amino acids. J lost 2 bases, V lost 1 base, and 5 bases had no gene match. CDR1 and CDR2 (germline): MNHNS, SASEGT. The CDR3: CASSEGATGGNTEAFF. DNA of the CDR3: TGTGCCAGCAGTGAAGGGGCGACAGGGGGAAACACTGAAGCTTTCTTT.

In DNA, the CDR3 is TGTGCCAGCAGTTCCCACAGGGGACGGAACTATGGCTACACCTTC. As protein: CASSSHRGRNYGYTF. The chain employs TRBV12-3 or TRBV12-4 and TRBJ1-2; 7 nucleotides agree with TRBD1. J gave up 2 bases and V 4 bases, and 7 bases lay outside the gene matches. The CDR3 totals 15 residues.

This clonotype was seen a few times. The chain has TRBV28 and TRBJ2-3; no definite D call. CDR3 length: 14 amino acids. Trimming cost V 1 base and J 2 bases, with 7 bases left between them. Germline CDR1 and CDR2: MDHEN and SYDVKM. CDR3 DNA sequence: TGTGCCAGCAGTTTATCGAAGTTCACAGATACGCAGTATTTT. It is translated as CASSLSKFTDTQYF. Filled out from reference TRBV28 and TRBJ2-3, the complete variable domain reads DVKVTQSSRYLVKRTGEKVFLECVQDMDHENMFWYRQDPGLGLRLIYFSYDVKMKEKGDIPEGYSVSREKKERFSLILESASTNQTSMYLCASSLSKFTDTQYFGPGTRLTVL.

This clonotype was seen a single time. The genes are TRBV5-5 and TRBJ1-4, with D possibly matching TRBD1 (5 bases). CDR1 is SGHKS, CDR2 YYEKEE, per germline (reference sequence). V dropped 2 bases and J dropped 8 bases, with 10 bases sitting between them. CDR3 length equals 13 residues. CDR3 DNA: TGTGCCAGCAGCTTAGGGACTAGCGAAAAACTGTTTTTT. Its translation is CASSLGTSEKLFF.

A few counts support this clonotype. The chain uses TRBV5-1 and TRBJ1-1, with 8 bases fitting TRBD1. The germline V gene encodes CDR1 SGHRS and CDR2 YFSETQ. This CDR3 contains 12 residues. The V gene end was trimmed by 3 bases and the J gene end by 8 bases; junction bases not matched to a gene: 3. In DNA form, the CDR3 reads TGCGCCAGCAGCTCACAGGGGGGAGAAGCTTTCTTT. Residues: CASSSQGGEAFF.

V usage is TRBV7-2 and J usage is TRBJ2-1; D call uncertain. In germline, CDR1 is SGHTA, CDR2 FQGNSA. The CDR3 spans 13 residues. Between the trimmed V and J ends, which lost 3 bases and 3 bases, there was a span of 6 bases. CDR3: CASSFYSYNEQFF. CDR3 in DNA: TGTGCCAGCAGCTTCTACAGCTACAATGAGCAGTTCTTC.

This clonotype was detected ten times or more. The gene calls are TRBV6-2 or TRBV6-3 and TRBJ2-1; 7 nucleotides agree with TRBD2. The length of the CDR3 is 12 residues. V lost 6 bases, J lost 7 bases, and 3 bases stayed unmatched. Per the germline V gene, CDR1 is MNHEY and CDR2 is SVGEGT. The CDR3 DNA reads as TGTGCCAGCAGCCCACTAGCGAATGAGCAGTTCTTC. Translated: CASSPLANEQFF.

This clonotype was recorded at least ten times. This chain links TRBV29-1 with TRBJ2-7; tentatively, D is TRBD2 (5 bases). V was clipped by 5 bases and J by 7 bases, with 21 bases between them. The CDR3 totals 14 residues. CDR1 SQVTM and CDR2 ANQGSEA come from the germline V gene. The CDR3 spells CSVLTEGLSREQYF. The CDR3, as DNA: TGCAGCGTTCTCACCGAGGGTCTGAGTAGGGAGCAGTACTTC.

This chain links TRBV29-1 with TRBJ2-1, with TRBD2 identical over 11 bases. The germline V gene encodes CDR1 SQVTM and CDR2 ANQGSEA. There are 15 residues in the CDR3. V lost 6 bases and J lost 3; bases outside the gene matches: 7. The CDR3 is CSVVLAGAFYNEQFF. Here the CDR3 DNA reads TGCAGCGTCGTACTAGCGGGGGCATTCTACAATGAGCAGTTCTTC.

The chain couples TRBV20-1 to TRBJ2-3; 11 bases map to TRBD2. The length of the CDR3 is 17 residues. The germline gives CDR1 DFQATT, CDR2 SNEGSKA (reference sequence). V lost 1 base and J lost 3; bases outside the gene matches: 9. In DNA, the CDR3 is TGCAGTGCTAGAGTAATCCTTAGCGGGAGGGCTACAGATACGCAGTATTTT. Translated: CSARVILSGRATDTQYF.

Ten or more counts support this clonotype. The chain has TRBV21-1 and TRBJ1-5. TRBV21-1 is a pseudogene segment. This CDR3 is built from 13 residues. CDR3 amino acids: CASNPSWVQPQHF. The CDR3 DNA follows: TGTGCCAGCAACCCCTCCTGGGTCCAGCCCCAGCATTTT.

The chain is built from TRBV9 and TRBJ2-7; D perhaps matches TRBD1 (5 bases). Germline V gene sequence: CDR1 SGDLS, CDR2 YYNGEE. Trimming took off 3 bases at V and 0 bases at J, with 16 bases between the two ends. The CDR3 is made up of 16 amino acids. CDR3 coding DNA: TGTGCCAGCAGCGCCGGCCAGGGATTGGGCTCCTACGAGCAGTACTTC. This encodes CASSAGQGLGSYEQYF.

This clonotype was observed many times. The rearrangement joins TRBV4-1 to TRBJ1-1; D is perhaps TRBD1 (5 bases). Germline CDR1 reads MGHRA; CDR2 reads YSYEKL. The CDR3 length is 15 residues. Trimming removed 5 bases at V and 5 bases at J, with 18 bases between. The CDR3 coding sequence is TGCGCCAGCAGCAAATCCGGGACTCGGGGAACTGAAGCTTTCTTT. It translates to CASSKSGTRGTEAFF.

This clonotype came up a few times. This chain uses TRBV5-1 with TRBJ2-7; no clear D gene. The CDR3 extends over 13 amino acids. Looked up from germline, CDR1 is SGHRS and CDR2 is YFSETQ. Trimming removed 0 bases at V and 6 bases at J, with 10 bases between. CDR3 in DNA: TGCGCCAGCAGCTTGGCGCAATTTGGCGAGCAGTACTTC. Its protein product is CASSLAQFGEQYF.

This clonotype was counted at least ten times. The gene calls are TRBV11-2 and TRBJ2-5; no clear D gene. CDR1 is SGHAT, CDR2 FQNNGV, per germline. The CDR3 runs 13 residues. Between the trimmed V and J ends, which lost 5 bases and 2 bases, there was a span of 9 bases. The CDR3 region has the DNA TGTGCCAGCAGCATTGGTCAGCAAGAGACCCAGTACTTC. Translated: CASSIGQQETQYF.

This clonotype was detected many times. V and J are TRBV10-2 and TRBJ1-5; tentative D call: TRBD1 (6 bases). In germline, CDR1 is WSHSY, CDR2 SAAADI. V was pared by 5 bases and J by 9 bases, with 20 bases between. The CDR3 extends over 15 amino acids. This chain's CDR3 is CASSLNRGLIGPQHF. CDR3 in DNA: TGCGCCAGCAGTCTAAACCGGGGGCTTATAGGGCCCCAGCATTTT.

This clonotype turned up a few times. The chain has TRBV28 and TRBJ2-3; 9 bases match TRBD2. Germline V gene lookup returns CDR1 MDHEN and CDR2 SYDVKM. This CDR3 has 16 residues. V was pared by 4 bases and J by 0 bases, with 5 bases of the junction left unmatched. The CDR3 region is CASSSGTSPSTDTQYF. In DNA, the CDR3 is TGTGCCAGCAGTTCCGGGACTAGCCCTAGCACAGATACGCAGTATTTT.

The chain employs TRBV7-6 and TRBJ2-5; D ambiguous. There are 15 residues in the CDR3. Germline CDR1 reads SGHVS; CDR2 reads FNYEAQ. Trimming took 3 bases from V and 4 from J, leaving 15 bases between them. The CDR3 spells CASSLSPGSLETQYF. CDR3 in DNA: TGTGCCAGCAGCTTGTCCCCGGGTAGCTTAGAGACCCAGTACTTC.